This T cell receptor beta chain originates from a study of shared clonotypes between healthy human individuals. Study-wide results and caveats: Investigators collected only blood, and repertoires in tissues likely differ.

Genomic DNA (from each subset) was split evenly across several immunoSEQ plates. This table comes from immunoSEQ multiplex PCR, and its TCRdb copy is limited to in-frame clones, with some not included. This table holds 450,000 to 650,000 clones, around three quarters found once. Each sample came from a Caucasian adult donor living in Nashville, Tennessee. Note on this clone: No antigen is known for it.

This CDR3 contains 15 residues. Germline loops: CDR1 MNHEY, CDR2 SMNVEV (reference sequence). The V end lost 6 bases, the J end lost 4 bases, and 19 bases lay between the germline ends. The V call is TRBV27, the J call TRBJ2-7, with D possibly TRBD1 on 6 matching bases. The sequencing sample was made of PBMCs. This clonotype originated in a woman between 40 and 50 years old in good health. Some clones in this sample may be carry-over from other donors' samples. The CDR3 nucleotides read TGTGCCAGCAGATTTCCGACAGGTCCTAATTACGAGCAGTACTTC. This encodes CASRFPTGPNYEQYF.